The entry that follows covers one T cell receptor beta chain sequence. The antigen remains undetermined. The data derive from a study of shared clonotypes between healthy human individuals. The method was immunoSEQ multiplex PCR; TCRdb's version includes in-frame clones alone and lacks a portion of them. The repertoire includes about 380,000 clones, approximately 97% of them detected once, and around 0.32% sits in the top ten. Trimming removed 3 bases at V and 8 bases at J, with 13 bases between. Germline V gene data show CDR1 as MNHNS and CDR2 as SASEGT. The CDR3 extends over 14 amino acids. Findings and caveats of the study: The expectation was that sequencing depth would affect clonotype sharing among donors.

The study drew all its donors from Caucasian adults living in Nashville, Tennessee. To make CD8 memory, CD45RO+ cells were put together with CCR7-negative CD45RA+ TemRA cells. Material for sequencing was memory CD8+ T cells sorted from blood. The subset denotes: CD45RO+ cells pooled with CCR7-negative TemRA cells. The chain joins TRBV6-1 to TRBJ1-4, with D perhaps matching TRBD1 (6 bases). This clonotype was obtained from a man aged 30 to 45 in good health. CDR3 nucleotide sequence: TGTGCCAGCAGTGAGGGGACATCGAAGGAAAAACTGTTTTTT. This sequence encodes CASSEGTSKEKLFF.